This T cell receptor (beta chain) was profiled in a study of blood T cell repertoires in COVID-19. Study details: Sites in the United States, Italy and Spain provided acute and convalescent COVID-19 samples. Sources were T cells, B-cell-depleted T cells, or PBMCs; the material itself was cDNA or gDNA.

Authors' methods: Researchers report that nucleated cell counts were estimated from reference gene primer amplification. Sequencing was performed with immunoSEQ multiplex PCR; in TCRdb, only in-frame clones are kept and a portion is missing. That table supplies the V and J calls and clone size; D and trimming were determined from the DNA. The sample records 180,000 or so clones, around 87% being singletons. Trimming stripped 6 bases from V and 7 bases from J, with 12 bases between. The CDR3 spans 12 residues. Germline V gene lookup returns CDR1 MNHEY and CDR2 SVGAGI. The chain carries TRBV6-5 and TRBJ2-5; maybe TRBD2 (5 bases). Sequencing was carried out using peripheral blood. The TCR was taken from a man between 18 and 29 years old with acute or convalescent COVID-19. The CDR3 region has the DNA TGTGCCAGCAGACATTTCAGCGGGACCCAGTACTTC. The encoded protein is CASRHFSGTQYF.